This record covers a single TCR beta chain. What it recognizes is unknown. Antigen-specific CD4+ T cell clonotypes were called by their expansion after viral peptide-pool culture in ViraFEST. CD4+ T cells were isolated after about nine days of culture. Vaccinated recipients, who were negative for nucleocapsid antibodies, had no history of SARS-CoV-2 infection. The data stem from a study of vaccination effects on CD4 cells after COVID-19. Study-wide results and caveats: Clones of infection and vaccine origin contracted markedly late after vaccination.

Germline V gene data show CDR1 as SGHTA and CDR2 as FQGNSA. CDR3 length equals 13 residues. V was pared by 6 bases and J by 3 bases, with 12 bases between. TCRdb's table, derived via immunoSEQ multiplex PCR, lists solely in-frame clones and lacks some. The sample yields 20,000 or so clones, 76% seen once. The receptor comes from a human donor who received a COVID-19 vaccine. The chain is built from TRBV7-2 and TRBJ2-7, with no clear D. The starting material was CD4+ T cells from PBMCs cultured with HCoV-NL63 spike peptides, obtained before COVID-19 vaccination. The CDR3 protein is CASRIPAGYEQYF. In DNA form, the CDR3 reads TGTGCCAGCAGAATTCCCGCTGGCTACGAGCAGTACTTC.